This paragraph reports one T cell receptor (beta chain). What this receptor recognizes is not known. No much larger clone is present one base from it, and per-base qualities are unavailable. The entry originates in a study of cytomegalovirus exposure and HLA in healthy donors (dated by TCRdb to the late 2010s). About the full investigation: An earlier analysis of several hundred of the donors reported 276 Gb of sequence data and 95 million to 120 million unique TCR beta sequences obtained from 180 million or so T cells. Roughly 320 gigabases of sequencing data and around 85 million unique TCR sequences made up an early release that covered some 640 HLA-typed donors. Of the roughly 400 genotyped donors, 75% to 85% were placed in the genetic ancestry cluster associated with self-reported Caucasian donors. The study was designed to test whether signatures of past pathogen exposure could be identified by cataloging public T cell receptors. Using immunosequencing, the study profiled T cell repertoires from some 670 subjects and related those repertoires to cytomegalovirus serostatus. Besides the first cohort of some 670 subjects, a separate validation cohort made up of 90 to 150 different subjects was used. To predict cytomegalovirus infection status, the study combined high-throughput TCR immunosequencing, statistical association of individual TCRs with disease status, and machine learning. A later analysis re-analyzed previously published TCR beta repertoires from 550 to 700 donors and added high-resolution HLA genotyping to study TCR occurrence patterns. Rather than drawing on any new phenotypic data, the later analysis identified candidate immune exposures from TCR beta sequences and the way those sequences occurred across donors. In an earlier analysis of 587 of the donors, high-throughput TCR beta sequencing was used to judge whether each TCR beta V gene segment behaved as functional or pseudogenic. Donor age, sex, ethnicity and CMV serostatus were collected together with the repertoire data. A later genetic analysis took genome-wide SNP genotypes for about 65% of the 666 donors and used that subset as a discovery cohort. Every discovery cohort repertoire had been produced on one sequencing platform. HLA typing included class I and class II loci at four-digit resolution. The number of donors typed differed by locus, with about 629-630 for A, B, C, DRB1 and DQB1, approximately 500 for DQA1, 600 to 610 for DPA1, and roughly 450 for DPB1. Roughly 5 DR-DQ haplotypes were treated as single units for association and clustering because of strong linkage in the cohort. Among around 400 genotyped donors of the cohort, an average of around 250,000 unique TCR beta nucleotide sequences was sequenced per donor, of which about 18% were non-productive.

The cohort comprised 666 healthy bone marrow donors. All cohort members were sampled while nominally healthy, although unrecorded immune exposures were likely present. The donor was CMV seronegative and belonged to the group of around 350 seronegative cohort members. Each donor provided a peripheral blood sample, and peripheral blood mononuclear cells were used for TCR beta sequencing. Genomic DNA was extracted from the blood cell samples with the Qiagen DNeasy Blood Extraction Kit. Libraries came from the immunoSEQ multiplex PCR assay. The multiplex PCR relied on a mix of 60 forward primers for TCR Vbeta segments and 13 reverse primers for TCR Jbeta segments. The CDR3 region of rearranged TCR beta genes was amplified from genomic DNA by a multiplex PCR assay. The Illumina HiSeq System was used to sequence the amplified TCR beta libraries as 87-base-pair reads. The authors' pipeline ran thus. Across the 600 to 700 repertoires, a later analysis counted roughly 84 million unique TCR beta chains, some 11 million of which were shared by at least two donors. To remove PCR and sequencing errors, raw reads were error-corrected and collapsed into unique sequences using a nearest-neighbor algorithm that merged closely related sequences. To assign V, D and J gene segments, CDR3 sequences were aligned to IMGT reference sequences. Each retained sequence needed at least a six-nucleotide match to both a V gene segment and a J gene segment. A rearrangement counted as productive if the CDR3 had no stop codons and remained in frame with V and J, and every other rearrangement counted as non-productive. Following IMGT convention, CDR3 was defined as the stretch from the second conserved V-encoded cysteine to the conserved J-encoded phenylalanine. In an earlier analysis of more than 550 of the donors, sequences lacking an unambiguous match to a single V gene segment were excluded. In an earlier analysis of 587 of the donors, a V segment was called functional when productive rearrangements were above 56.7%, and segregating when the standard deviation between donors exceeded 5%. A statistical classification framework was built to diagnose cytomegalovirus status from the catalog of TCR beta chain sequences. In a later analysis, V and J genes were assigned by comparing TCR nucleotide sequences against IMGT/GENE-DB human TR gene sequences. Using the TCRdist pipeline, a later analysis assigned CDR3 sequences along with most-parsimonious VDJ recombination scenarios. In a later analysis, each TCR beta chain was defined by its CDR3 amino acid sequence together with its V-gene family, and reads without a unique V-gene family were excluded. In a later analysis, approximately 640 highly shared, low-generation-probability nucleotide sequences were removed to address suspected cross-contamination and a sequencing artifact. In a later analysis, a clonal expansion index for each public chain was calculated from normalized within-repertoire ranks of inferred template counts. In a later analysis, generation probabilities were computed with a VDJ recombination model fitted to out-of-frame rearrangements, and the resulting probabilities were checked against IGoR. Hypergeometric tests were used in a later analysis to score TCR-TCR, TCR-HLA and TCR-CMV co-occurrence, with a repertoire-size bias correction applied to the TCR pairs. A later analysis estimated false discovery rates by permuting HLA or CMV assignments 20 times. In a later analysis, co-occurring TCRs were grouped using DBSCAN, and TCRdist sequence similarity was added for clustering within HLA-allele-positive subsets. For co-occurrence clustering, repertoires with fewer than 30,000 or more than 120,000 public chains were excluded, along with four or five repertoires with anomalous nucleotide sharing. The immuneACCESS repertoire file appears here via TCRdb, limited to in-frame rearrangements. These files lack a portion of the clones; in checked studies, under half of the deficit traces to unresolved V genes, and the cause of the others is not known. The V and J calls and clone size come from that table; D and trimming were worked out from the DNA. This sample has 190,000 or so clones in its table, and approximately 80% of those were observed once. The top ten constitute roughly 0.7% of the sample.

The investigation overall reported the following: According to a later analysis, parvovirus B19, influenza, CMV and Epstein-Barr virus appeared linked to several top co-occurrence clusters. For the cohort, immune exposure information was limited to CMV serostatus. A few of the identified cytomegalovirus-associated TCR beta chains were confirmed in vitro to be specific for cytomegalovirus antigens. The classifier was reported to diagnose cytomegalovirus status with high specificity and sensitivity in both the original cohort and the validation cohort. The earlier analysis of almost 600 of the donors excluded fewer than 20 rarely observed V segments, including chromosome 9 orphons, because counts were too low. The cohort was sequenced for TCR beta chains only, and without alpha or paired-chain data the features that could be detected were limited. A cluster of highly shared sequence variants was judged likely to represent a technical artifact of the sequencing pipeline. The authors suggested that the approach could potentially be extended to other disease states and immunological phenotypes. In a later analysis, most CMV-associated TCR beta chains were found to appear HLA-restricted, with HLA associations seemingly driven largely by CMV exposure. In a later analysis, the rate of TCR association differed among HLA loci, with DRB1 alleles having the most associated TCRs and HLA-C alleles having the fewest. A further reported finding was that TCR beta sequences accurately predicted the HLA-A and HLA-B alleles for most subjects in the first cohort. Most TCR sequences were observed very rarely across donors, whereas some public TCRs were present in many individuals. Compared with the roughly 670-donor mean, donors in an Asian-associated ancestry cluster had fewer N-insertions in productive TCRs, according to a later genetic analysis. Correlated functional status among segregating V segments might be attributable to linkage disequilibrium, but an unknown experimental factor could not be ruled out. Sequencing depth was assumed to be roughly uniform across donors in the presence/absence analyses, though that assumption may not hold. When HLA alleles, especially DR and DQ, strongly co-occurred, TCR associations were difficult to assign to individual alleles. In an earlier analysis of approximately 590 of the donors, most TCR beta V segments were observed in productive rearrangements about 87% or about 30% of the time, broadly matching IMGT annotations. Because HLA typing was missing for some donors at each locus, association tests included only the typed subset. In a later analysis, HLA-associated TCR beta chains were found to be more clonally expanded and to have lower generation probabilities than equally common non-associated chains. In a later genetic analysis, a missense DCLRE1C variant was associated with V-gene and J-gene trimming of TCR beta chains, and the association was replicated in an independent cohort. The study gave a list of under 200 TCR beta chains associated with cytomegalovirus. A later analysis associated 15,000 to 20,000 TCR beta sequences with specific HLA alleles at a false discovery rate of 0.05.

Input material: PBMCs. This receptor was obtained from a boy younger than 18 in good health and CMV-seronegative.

The CDR3 amino acid sequence is: CASTDSYEQYF. The bases read TGTGCCTCGACGGACAGCTACGAGCAGTACTTC. Recombination linked TRBV10-3 to TRBJ2-7, with TRBD1 as a weak D call on 6 bases. V is shortened by 11 bases, J by 3 bases, and the region joining them spans 11 bases. As encoded in the germline V gene, CDR1 is ENHRY while CDR2 is SYGVKD. The CDR3 starts with the cysteine, ends with the phenylalanine, and has 11 residues. The only DNA kept is the CDR3, 33 bases in frame from the first base.